A selection of T cell receptor beta chains follows, all from one sample in a study of shared clonotypes between healthy human individuals. Clones were read by immunoSEQ multiplex PCR, and TCRdb kept only the in-frame ones, dropping some. This sample has about 680,000 clones, with approximately 75% found just once. The sample comprised memory CD4+ T cells sorted from blood. The receptors originated from a woman in her twenties or thirties in good health. Each CDR3 is given with its conserved first and last residue. The D gene is left open where the match is weak. Not every row has a clone size; where given, it reads once, few, many or a size class.

j_gene,v_gene,d_gene,abundance,CDR3nt,CDR3aa
TRBJ2-7,TRBV7-3,TRBD2,NA,TGTGCCAGCAGCACCCGACTAGCGGGATTCAACGAGCAGTACTTC,CASSTRLAGFNEQYF
TRBJ1-1,TRBV19,TRBD1,NA,TGTGCCAGTAGTCCTAGGACAGGAACGTCGAACACTGAAGCTTTCTTT,CASSPRTGTSNTEAFF
TRBJ2-5,TRBV27,NA,few,TGTGCCAGCAGTTCGACAGGGCCCGGGAGGACCCAGTACTTC,CASSSTGPGRTQYF
TRBJ1-1,TRBV27,TRBD1,NA,TGTGCCAGCAGTCGCACAGGGGTGGCCACTGAAGCTTTCTTT,CASSRTGVATEAFF
TRBJ2-1,TRBV7-3,NA,NA,TGTGCCAGCAGCTCATCCCCAGGCAATGAGCAGTTCTTC,CASSSSPGNEQFF
TRBJ2-3,TRBV7-9,NA,NA,TGTGCCAGCAGCAGACTCGCTTCCATGGGAGATACGCAGTATTTT,CASSRLASMGDTQYF
TRBJ2-3,TRBV10-3,NA,NA,TGTGCCATCTCCGGGGAAACAGATACGCAGTATTTT,CAISGETDTQYF
TRBJ2-1,TRBV7-3,TRBD1,few,TGTGCCAGCAGCCGACCCGGGACAGGGAGGTATGAGCAGTTCTTC,CASSRPGTGRYEQFF
TRBJ1-5,TRBV30,NA,NA,TGTGCCTGGAGTTTACGGGGCCGGGAGGAGCAGCCCCAGCATTTT,CAWSLRGREEQPQHF
TRBJ1-2,TRBV30,NA,NA,TGTGCCTGGAGTGTGAACGGGCGCTATGGCTACACCTTC,CAWSVNGRYGYTF
TRBJ2-1,TRBV27,NA,NA,TGTGCCAGCAGTTCCCCTAGGGGAGCGGAGAACTCCTACAATGAGCAGTTCTTC,CASSSPRGAENSYNEQFF
TRBJ2-7,TRBV4-1,TRBD2,NA,TGCGCCAGCAGCCAAGAACGGCGGGAGGGCCTTCTTGAGCAGTACTTC,CASSQERREGLLEQYF
TRBJ1-1,TRBV29-1,NA,NA,TGCAGCGTTACCCCAGGGGCGCTTGACACTGAAGCTTTCTTT,CSVTPGALDTEAFF
TRBJ2-7,TRBV27,NA,NA,TGTGCCAGCAGTTTACGCCCCTCGGGACTCCACTACGAGCAGTACTTC,CASSLRPSGLHYEQYF
TRBJ2-5,TRBV27,NA,few,TGTGCCAGCAGTTCGTTAGGAGAGACCCAGTACTTC,CASSSLGETQYF
TRBJ2-7,TRBV7-2,NA,NA,TGTGCCAGCAGCTTTATTGCGGAAAATTACGAGCAGTACTTC,CASSFIAENYEQYF
TRBJ2-1,TRBV10-1,TRBD2,few,TGCGCCAGCAGCGACTCTAGGACTAGCGGGAGGGGCGCTGAGCAGTTCTTC,CASSDSRTSGRGAEQFF
TRBJ1-2,TRBV6-4,TRBD1,many,TGTGCCAGCAGTGAAAGAGGAACAGGGGCACGCTATGGCTACACCTTC,CASSERGTGARYGYTF
TRBJ2-7,TRBV2,NA,NA,NA,CASSILGEQYF
TRBJ2-3,TRBV2,TRBD2,NA,TGTGCCAGCAGTGAACTAGCGGGAAGCACAGATACGCAGTATTTT,CASSELAGSTDTQYF
TRBJ1-3,TRBV6-5,TRBD1,NA,TGTGCCAGCACCCCGGGACAGGGGGTGGATCCCATATATTTT,CASTPGQGVDPIYF
TRBJ2-7,TRBV7-2,NA,NA,TGTGCCAGCAGCTCCTATAGCTACGAGCAGTACTTC,CASSSYSYEQYF
TRBJ1-2,TRBV7-9,TRBD1,NA,TGTGCCAGCAGCTTCGGGGACAGGGGTTTGAGAGCTAACTATGGCTACACCTTC,CASSFGDRGLRANYGYTF